The present T cell receptor beta chain was sequenced within a study of cytomegalovirus exposure and HLA in healthy donors. The trim removed 8 bases at V and 2 bases at J, leaving 1 base unmatched. Germline CDR1 and CDR2: MNHNY and SVGAGI (reference sequence). The CDR3 length is 13 residues. This clone was counted once. Its matching antigen is unknown. Broader study findings: Many donors carried some public TCRs, although rarity characterized most TCR sequences.

13 Jbeta primers and 60 Vbeta primers were used for the PCR. Assay used: immunoSEQ multiplex PCR; TCRdb lists only in-frame clones, some missing. The table lists some 180,000 clones, around 77% of them singletons, with 2.9% in the top ten. The sequence was obtained from a woman aged 25 to 45 in good health and CMV-seronegative. The sequencing sample was made of PBMCs. V is TRBV6-6 and J is TRBJ2-5; 11 positions match TRBD2. DNA of the CDR3: TGTGCCAGCGGGACTAGCGGACAAGAGACCCAGTACTTC. Amino acids: CASGTSGQETQYF.